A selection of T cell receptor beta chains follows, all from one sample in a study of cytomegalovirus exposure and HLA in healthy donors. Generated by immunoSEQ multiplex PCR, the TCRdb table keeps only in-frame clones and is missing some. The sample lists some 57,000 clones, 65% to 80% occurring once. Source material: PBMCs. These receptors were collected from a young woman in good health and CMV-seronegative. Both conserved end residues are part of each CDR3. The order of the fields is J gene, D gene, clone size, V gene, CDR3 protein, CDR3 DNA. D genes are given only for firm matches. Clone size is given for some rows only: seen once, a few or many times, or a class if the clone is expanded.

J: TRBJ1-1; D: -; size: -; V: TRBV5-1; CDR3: CASTLTNRDTEAFF; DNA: TGCGCCAGCACCTTGACAAACAGGGACACTGAAGCTTTCTTT
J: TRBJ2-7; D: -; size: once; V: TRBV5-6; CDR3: CASSLRVLGEQYF; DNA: TGTGCCAGCAGCTTGCGGGTACTAGGAGAGCAGTACTTC
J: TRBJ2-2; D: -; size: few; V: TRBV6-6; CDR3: CASMAGRNTGELFF; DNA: TGTGCCAGCATGGCGGGGCGAAACACCGGGGAGCTGTTTTTT
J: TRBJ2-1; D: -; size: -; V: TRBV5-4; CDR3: CASSPQFGNNEQFF; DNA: TGTGCCAGCAGCCCTCAATTCGGGAACAATGAGCAGTTCTTC
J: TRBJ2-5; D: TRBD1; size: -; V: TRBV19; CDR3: CASSITGGPFQETQYF; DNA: TGTGCCAGTAGTATAACAGGGGGCCCCTTCCAAGAGACCCAGTACTTC
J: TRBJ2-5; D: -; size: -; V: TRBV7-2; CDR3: CASSMSTGYQETQYF; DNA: TGTGCCAGCAGCATGAGTACAGGGTACCAAGAGACCCAGTACTTC
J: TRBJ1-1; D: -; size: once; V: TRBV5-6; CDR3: CASNVGTEAFF; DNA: TGTGCCAGCAACGTCGGCACTGAAGCTTTCTTT
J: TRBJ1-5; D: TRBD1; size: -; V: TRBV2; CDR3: CASSDITGGQPQHF; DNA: TGTGCCAGCAGTGACATCACAGGGGGTCAGCCCCAGCATTTT
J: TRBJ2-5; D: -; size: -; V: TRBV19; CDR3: CASAGLAEETQYF; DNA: TGTGCCAGTGCGGGACTGGCCGAGGAGACCCAGTACTTC
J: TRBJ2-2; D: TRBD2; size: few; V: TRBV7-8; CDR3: CASSWRGTSGSSDTGELFF; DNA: TGTGCCAGCAGCTGGAGGGGGACTAGCGGGAGCTCGGACACCGGGGAGCTGTTTTTT
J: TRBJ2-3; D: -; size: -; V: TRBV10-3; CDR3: CAISQRVNTDTQYF; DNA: TGTGCCATCAGCCAGCGGGTAAACACAGATACGCAGTATTTT
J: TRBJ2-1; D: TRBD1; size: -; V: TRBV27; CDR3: CASSLWDRGKDEQFF; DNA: TGTGCCAGCAGTTTATGGGACAGGGGAAAGGATGAGCAGTTCTTC
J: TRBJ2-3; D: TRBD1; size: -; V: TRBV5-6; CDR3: CASSLGGTGRDTQYF; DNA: TGTGCCAGCAGCTTGGGTGGGACAGGGAGAGATACGCAGTATTTT
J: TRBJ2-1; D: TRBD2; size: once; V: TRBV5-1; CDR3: CASSLAGEYNEQFF; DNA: TGCGCCAGCAGCCTAGCGGGAGAATACAATGAGCAGTTCTTC
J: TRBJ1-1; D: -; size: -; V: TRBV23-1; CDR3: CASSQRGVGGGENTEAFF; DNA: TGCGCCAGCAGTCAACGGGGTGTGGGGGGAGGCGAGAACACTGAAGCTTTCTTT
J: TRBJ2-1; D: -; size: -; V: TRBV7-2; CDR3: CASSFGLAADEQFF; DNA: TGTGCCAGCAGCTTTGGTTTAGCTGCGGATGAGCAGTTCTTC
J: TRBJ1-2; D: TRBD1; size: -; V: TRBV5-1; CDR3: CASSSTGTGGNGYTF; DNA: TGCGCCAGCAGCTCGACCGGGACAGGGGGCAATGGCTACACCTTC
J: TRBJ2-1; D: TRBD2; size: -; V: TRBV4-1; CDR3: CASSQGVGAGGPSNEQFF; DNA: TGCGCCAGCAGCCAAGGAGTGGGAGCGGGAGGGCCGAGCAATGAGCAGTTCTTC
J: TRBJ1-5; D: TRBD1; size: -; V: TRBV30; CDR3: CAWSVQGTGTYNSNQPQHF; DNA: TGTGCCTGGAGTGTACAGGGGACAGGGACTTATAATAGCAATCAGCCCCAGCATTTT
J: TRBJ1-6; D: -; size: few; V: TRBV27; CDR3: CASSLSRGSYNSPLHF; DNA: TGTGCCAGCAGTTTATCACGCGGCTCCTATAATTCACCCCTCCACTTT
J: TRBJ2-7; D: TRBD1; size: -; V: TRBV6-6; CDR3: CASSPDRGYEQYF; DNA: TGTGCCAGCAGTCCAGACAGGGGGTACGAGCAGTACTTC
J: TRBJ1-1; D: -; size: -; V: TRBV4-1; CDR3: CASSRATEMNTEAFF; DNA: TGCGCCAGCAGCCGGGCCACAGAGATGAACACTGAAGCTTTCTTT
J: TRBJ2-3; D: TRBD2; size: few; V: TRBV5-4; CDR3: CASSLSAGATDTQYF; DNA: TGTGCCAGCAGCTTGTCGGCGGGAGCCACAGATACGCAGTATTTT
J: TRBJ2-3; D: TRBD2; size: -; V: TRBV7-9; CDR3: CASTLNTQREGTDTQYF; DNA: TGTGCCAGCACCCTAAACACCCAGCGGGAGGGCACAGATACGCAGTATTTT
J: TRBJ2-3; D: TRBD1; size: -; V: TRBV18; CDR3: CASSPNGQGAGDTQYF; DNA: TGTGCCAGCTCACCTAACGGACAGGGGGCGGGAGATACGCAGTATTTT
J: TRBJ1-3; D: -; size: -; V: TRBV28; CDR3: CASSSEFRSGNTIYF; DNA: TGTGCCAGCAGTTCGGAGTTTCGCTCTGGAAACACCATATATTTT
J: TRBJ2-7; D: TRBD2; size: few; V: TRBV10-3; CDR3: CAISESGIAGAEEQYF; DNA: TGTGCCATCAGTGAGTCGGGAATAGCGGGAGCGGAAGAGCAGTACTTC
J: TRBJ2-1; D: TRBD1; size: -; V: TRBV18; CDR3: CASSLGVGGGEQFF; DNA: TGTGCCAGCTCCCTAGGGGTAGGGGGCGGTGAGCAGTTCTTC
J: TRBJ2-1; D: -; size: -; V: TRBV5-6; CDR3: CASSFWGKDNEQFF; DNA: TGTGCCAGCAGCTTTTGGGGCAAGGACAATGAGCAGTTCTTC
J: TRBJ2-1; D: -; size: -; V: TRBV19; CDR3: CATTGSAYNEQFF; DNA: TGTGCCACCACAGGGTCGGCCTACAATGAGCAGTTCTTC
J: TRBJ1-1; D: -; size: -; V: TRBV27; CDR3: CASSLIQQNTEAFF; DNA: TGTGCCAGCAGTTTAATACAGCAGAACACTGAAGCTTTCTTT
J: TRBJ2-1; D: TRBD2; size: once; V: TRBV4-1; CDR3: CASSPSLAGGSNEQFF; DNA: TGCGCCAGCAGCCCGAGCCTAGCGGGAGGTAGTAATGAGCAGTTCTTC
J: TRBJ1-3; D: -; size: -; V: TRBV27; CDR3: CASSLSEGFHTIYF; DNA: TGTGCCAGCAGTTTATCGGAGGGGTTCCACACCATATATTTT
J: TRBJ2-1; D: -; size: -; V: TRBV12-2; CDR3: CASRFGLAGVNEQFF; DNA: TGTGCAAGTCGCTTCGGACTAGCGGGAGTCAATGAGCAGTTCTTC
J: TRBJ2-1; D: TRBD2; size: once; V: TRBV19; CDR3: CASSTNRGGEQFF; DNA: TGTGCCAGTAGTACCAATCGGGGGGGTGAGCAGTTCTTC
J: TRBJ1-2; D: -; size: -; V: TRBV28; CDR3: CASSSGFVYGYTF; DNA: TGTGCCAGCAGTTCGGGATTTGTCTATGGCTACACCTTC
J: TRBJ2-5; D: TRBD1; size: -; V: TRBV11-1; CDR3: CASSAGQGVKETQYF; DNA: TGTGCCAGCAGCGCAGGACAGGGGGTAAAAGAGACCCAGTACTTC
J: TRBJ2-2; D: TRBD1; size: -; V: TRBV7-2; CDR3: CASSFGTGGQLFF; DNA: TGTGCCAGCAGCTTCGGGACAGGGGGACAGCTGTTTTTT
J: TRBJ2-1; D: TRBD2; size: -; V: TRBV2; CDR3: CASRKETSGRVNEQFF; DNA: TGTGCCAGCAGGAAGGAGACTAGCGGGAGGGTCAATGAGCAGTTCTTC
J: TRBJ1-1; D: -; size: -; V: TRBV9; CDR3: CASSLGGGTEAFF; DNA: TGTGCCAGCAGCCTGGGGGGGGGCACTGAAGCTTTCTTT
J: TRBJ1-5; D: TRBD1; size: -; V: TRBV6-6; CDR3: CASSLTGDSNQPQHF; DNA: TGTGCCAGCAGCTTAACAGGGGATAGCAATCAGCCCCAGCATTTT
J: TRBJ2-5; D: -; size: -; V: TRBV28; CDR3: CASRGQTETQYF; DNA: TGTGCCAGCAGAGGACAGACAGAGACCCAGTACTTC
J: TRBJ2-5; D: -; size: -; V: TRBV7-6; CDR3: CASSLDQYQETQYF; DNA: TGTGCCAGCAGCTTAGACCAGTACCAAGAGACCCAGTACTTC
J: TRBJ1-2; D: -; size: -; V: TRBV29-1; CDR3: CSVEIANYGCTF; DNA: TGCAGCGTTGAGATAGCTAACTATGGCTGCACCTTC
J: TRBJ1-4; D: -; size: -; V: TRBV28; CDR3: CASSWSQTGGEKLFF; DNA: TGTGCCAGCAGTTGGTCCCAGACAGGAGGTGAAAAACTGTTTTTT
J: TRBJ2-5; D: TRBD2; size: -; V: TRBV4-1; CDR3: CASSQRLAGVGETQYF; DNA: TGCGCCAGCAGCCAGCGACTAGCGGGAGTGGGAGAGACCCAGTACTTC
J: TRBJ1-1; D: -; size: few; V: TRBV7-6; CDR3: CASSLVGVNTEAFF; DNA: TGTGCCAGCAGCTTAGTAGGGGTGAACACTGAAGCTTTCTTT
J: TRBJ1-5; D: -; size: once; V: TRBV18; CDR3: CASSLGQFSNQPQHF; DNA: TGTGCCAGCTCACTCGGACAATTTAGCAATCAGCCCCAGCATTTT
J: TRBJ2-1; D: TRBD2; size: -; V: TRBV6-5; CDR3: CASSWSSGSYNEPFF; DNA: TGTGCCAGCAGTTGGTCTAGCGGCTCCTACAATGAGCCGTTCTTC
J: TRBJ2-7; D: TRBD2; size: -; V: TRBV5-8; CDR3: CASILGTSAYYEQYF; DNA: TGTGCCAGCATCCTGGGGACTAGCGCCTACTACGAGCAGTACTTC
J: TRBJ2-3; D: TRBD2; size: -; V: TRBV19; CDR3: CASSGLAGADTQYF; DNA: TGTGCCAGTAGTGGACTAGCGGGAGCAGATACGCAGTATTTT